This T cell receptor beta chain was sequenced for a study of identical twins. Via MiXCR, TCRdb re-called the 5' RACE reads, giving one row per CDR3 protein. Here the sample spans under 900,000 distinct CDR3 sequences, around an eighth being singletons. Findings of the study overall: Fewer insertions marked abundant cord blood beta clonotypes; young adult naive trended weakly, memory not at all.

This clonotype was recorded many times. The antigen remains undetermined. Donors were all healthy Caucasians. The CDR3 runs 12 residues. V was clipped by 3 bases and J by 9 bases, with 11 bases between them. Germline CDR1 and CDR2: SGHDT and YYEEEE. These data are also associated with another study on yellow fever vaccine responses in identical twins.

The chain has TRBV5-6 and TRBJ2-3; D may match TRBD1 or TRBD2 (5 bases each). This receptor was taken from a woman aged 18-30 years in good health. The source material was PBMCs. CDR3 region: CASSYFEGTQYF. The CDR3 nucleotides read TGTGCCAGCAGCTACTTCGAGGGGACGCAGTATTTT.